The 26 T cell receptor beta chains reported below all come from one sample, sequenced in a study of blood T cells in healthy people across ages. The authors ran a second PCR of about 7 to 11 cycles using a sample-barcoded 5' primer and a J-beta primer mix. Via MiXCR, TCRdb re-called the 5' RACE reads, giving one row per CDR3 protein. The table shows hundreds of thousands of distinct CDR3 sequences, with 58% occurring only once. Sequencing was carried out using blood. The origin of the receptors is a man younger than 40 in good health.

The genes are TRBV7-8 and TRBJ1-4; 8 nucleotides align to TRBD1. J lost 8 bases, V lost 2 bases, and 7 bases had no gene match. The CDR3 contains 15 residues. Germline V gene sequence: CDR1 SGHVS, CDR2 FQNEAQ. DNA of the CDR3: TGTGCCAGCAGCTTAACGACAGGGGCCCTCGAAAAACTGTTTTTT. Amino acids: CASSLTTGALEKLFF.

The chain uses TRBV5-1 and TRBJ2-3; possibly TRBD2 for D (6 bases). The germline V gene has CDR1 SGHRS and CDR2 YFSETQ. The CDR3 runs 15 residues. V lost 6 bases to trimming and J lost 0 bases, with 14 bases between them. CDR3 nucleotide sequence: TGCGCCAGCATCAAGGGCAGCGGGAGCACAGATACGCAGTATTTT. Translation gives CASIKGSGSTDTQYF.

The chain recombines TRBV20-1 with TRBJ2-5; perhaps TRBD2 as D (5 bases). CDR3 size: 13 residues. The germline CDR1 and CDR2 sequences are DFQATT and SNEGSKA (reference sequence). Trimming pared 8 bases from V and 4 bases from J, leaving 17 bases between. The CDR3 sequence: CSIGDRERETQYF. CDR3 nucleotide sequence: TGCAGTATAGGCGACCGGGAAAGAGAGACCCAGTACTTC.

The genes are TRBV9 and TRBJ2-3, with 9 bases that match TRBD1. With 4 bases clipped from V and 2 bases from J, the junction kept 8 bases outside the gene matches. Looked up from germline, CDR1 is SGDLS and CDR2 is YYNGEE. CDR3 length equals 16 residues. The DNA of the CDR3 is TGTGCCAGCAGCTCGCGGACAGGGGACACCACAGATACGCAGTATTTT. Protein: CASSSRTGDTTDTQYF.

The chain employs TRBV2 and TRBJ1-5; D is unresolved. This CDR3 has 13 amino acids. CDR1 is SNHLY and CDR2 is FYNNEI in the germline V gene. Trimming removed 7 bases at V and 5 bases at J, with 12 bases between. The CDR3 DNA sequence: TGTGCCAGCATCCGAGAAAGGGATCAGCCCCAGCATTTT. Translated, it gives CASIRERDQPQHF.

V is TRBV20-1 and J is TRBJ2-3, with a tentative D call TRBD2 (5 bases). The CDR3 spans 14 residues. Germline V lookup: CDR1 DFQATT, CDR2 SNEGSKA (reference sequence). CDR3 sequence: CSGTEGSGTDTQYF. The CDR3, as DNA: TGCAGCGGAACTGAGGGTTCGGGTACAGATACGCAGTATTTT.

The CDR3: CASSTATGNNEQYF. CDR3 bases: TGTGCCAGCAGCACCGCGACAGGGAACAACGAGCAGTACTTC. This rearrangement joins TRBV9 to TRBJ2-5; the match to TRBD1 covers 7 bases. The assigned J gene may be wrong: the sequence end matches TRBJ2-7 better. The V gene's germline CDR1 is SGDLS and CDR2 YYNGEE. The CDR3 runs to 14 residues.

This clonotype appeared a few times. The chain employs TRBV5-1 and TRBJ1-2; D unclear. Trimming removed 0 bases at V and 6 bases at J, with 6 bases between. CDR1 is SGHRS, CDR2 YFSETQ, per germline. The CDR3 is made up of 12 amino acids. The CDR3 sequence is CASSLASNGYTF. The DNA for the CDR3 is TGCGCCAGCAGCTTGGCGTCGAATGGCTACACCTTC.

The gene calls are TRBV12-3 or TRBV12-4 and TRBJ1-2; weak D call: TRBD1 (5 bases). The CDR3 loop spans 12 amino acids. V was shortened by 6 bases and J by 3 bases, with 8 bases between the two germline ends. The DNA of the CDR3 is TGTGCCAGCAGGGGGGGACACTATGGCTACACCTTC. This sequence encodes CASRGGHYGYTF.

This clonotype was found a few times. The chain combines TRBV28 with TRBJ2-2; D is unclear. Trimming removed 3 bases at V and 1 base at J, with 3 bases between. The germline CDR1 and CDR2 sequences are MDHEN and SYDVKM. The CDR3 covers 13 residues. The CDR3: CASSLVNTGELFF. The DNA of the CDR3 is TGTGCCAGCAGTTTGGTGAACACCGGGGAGCTGTTTTTT.

The V and J genes are TRBV29-1 and TRBJ1-2; D is unclear. V lost 7 bases and J lost 0, with 12 bases in between. Germline CDR1 is SQVTM and CDR2 is ANQGSEA. The CDR3 has 13 amino acids. The CDR3 DNA sequence: TGCAGCGCCCCCCACATAGCTAACTATGGCTACACCTTC. It codes for CSAPHIANYGYTF.

The rearrangement uses TRBV14 and TRBJ2-5; TRBD2 agrees at 13 bases. Germline V lookup: CDR1 SGHDN, CDR2 FVKESK. The length of the CDR3 is 19 residues. V trimming: 2 bases; J trimming: 11 bases; junction bases outside the gene matches: 20. The CDR3 region has the DNA TGTGCCAGCAGCCAAAACAAGATCCCCGGACTAGCGGGGGTTAATGAGCAGTACTTC. It specifies CASSQNKIPGLAGVNEQYF.

This clonotype was counted a single time. The chain joins TRBV6-2 or TRBV6-3 to TRBJ2-3; D uncertain. The V and J ends lost 7 bases and 2 bases respectively, with 13 bases between them. The CDR3 is made up of 14 amino acids. The germline V gene has CDR1 MNHEY and CDR2 SVGEGT. CDR3 protein: CASTLDGFTDTQYF. The CDR3 DNA reads as TGTGCCAGCACCCTCGACGGATTCACAGATACGCAGTATTTT.

The chain couples TRBV27 to TRBJ1-2, with D possibly TRBD1 on 6 matching bases. This CDR3 spans 15 amino acids. Germline V lookup: CDR1 MNHEY, CDR2 SMNVEV (reference sequence). Between the trimmed V and J ends, which lost 0 bases and 8 bases, there was a span of 16 bases. CDR3 sequence reads: CASSLSGGLGVGYTF. CDR3 nucleotides: TGTGCCAGCAGTTTATCTGGGGGCTTAGGGGTCGGCTACACCTTC.

This clonotype was detected ten times or more. The chain has TRBV7-2 and TRBJ2-7; no reliable D call. CDR1 and CDR2 (germline): SGHTA, FQGNSA. Trimming pared 0 bases from V and 0 bases from J, leaving 6 bases between. CDR3 length: 14 residues. The CDR3 sequence: CASSLAVSSYEQYF. CDR3 bases: TGTGCCAGCAGCTTAGCGGTGAGCTCCTACGAGCAGTACTTC.

The CDR3 nucleotides read TGTGCCAGCGACCGGGACAGAGAAGAGACCCAGTACTTC. It codes for CASDRDREETQYF. V gene TRBV6-1 combines with J gene TRBJ2-5, with 7 bases lining up with TRBD1. Unmatched junction bases numbered 6, after V lost 8 bases and J lost 3 bases. Germline V CDR1 and CDR2: MNHNS, SASEGT. This CDR3 contains 13 residues.

In its sample, this clonotype was seen once. The chain combines TRBV12-3 or TRBV12-4 with TRBJ1-2; D not certain. Trimming took off 9 bases at V and 3 bases at J, with 11 bases between the two ends. The CDR3 has 12 residues. As DNA, the CDR3 is TGTGCCAGTGGACTGATGGACTATGGCTACACCTTC. Translated: CASGLMDYGYTF.

The gene calls are TRBV7-9 and TRBJ2-3; D uncertain. Per germline, CDR1 SEHNR and CDR2 FQNEAQ (reference sequence). V lost 1 base and J 7 bases, leaving 6 bases between the germline ends. This CDR3 is 12 amino acids long. The CDR3: CASSLVSNTQYF. CDR3 bases: TGTGCCAGCAGCTTAGTGTCGAATACGCAGTATTTT.

This clonotype appeared a few times. The chain carries TRBV7-2 and TRBJ2-7, with TRBD1 identical over 9 bases. This CDR3 spans 14 amino acids. The V gene end was trimmed by 3 bases and the J gene end by 4 bases; junction bases not matched to a gene: 4. Germline V CDR1 and CDR2: SGHTA, FQGNSA. CDR3 coding DNA: TGTGCCAGCAGCTTGGGACAGGGTAATTACGAGCAGTACTTC. Translated: CASSLGQGNYEQYF.

The chain has TRBV9 and TRBJ1-6, with 7 nucleotides matching TRBD1. Germline V gene lookup returns CDR1 SGDLS and CDR2 YYNGEE. This CDR3 comprises 16 residues. J gave up 10 bases and V 3 bases, and 13 bases lay outside the gene matches. The CDR3 bases are TGTGCCAGCAGCGCCGGGGGACAGTCCCCTTTCTCACCCCTCCACTTT. The encoded protein is CASSAGGQSPFSPLHF.

This clonotype appeared a few times. V gene TRBV12-3 or TRBV12-4 combines with J gene TRBJ2-7; 9 nucleotides match TRBD2. V shed 6 bases, J shed 2 bases, and the junction held 5 bases outside the gene matches. The CDR3 has 14 residues. The CDR3 DNA follows: TGTGCCAGCAGCGGCGGGGGGGGCCCCTACGAGCAGTACTTC. Residues: CASSGGGGPYEQYF.

This clonotype was picked up one time. The CDR3 DNA reads TGTGCCAGCAGTTCACAGGGAATTGATGGCTACACCTTC. Protein sequence: CASSSQGIDGYTF. This sequence joins TRBV2 and TRBJ1-2, with D tentatively TRBD1 (6 bases). The CDR3 has 13 residues. The germline V and J ends were trimmed by 5 bases and 6 bases, with 13 bases remaining between them. Per the germline V gene, CDR1 is SNHLY and CDR2 is FYNNEI.

The J gene is TRBJ2-1, the V gene TRBV5-1; 8 bases are shared with TRBD2. Looked up from germline, CDR1 is SGHRS and CDR2 is YFSETQ. CDR3 length: 16 amino acids. V trimming: 2 bases; J trimming: 10 bases; junction bases outside the gene matches: 14. The CDR3 nucleotides are TGCGCCAGCAGCTTCTTTAGCGGGACAACAATGGGGGAGCAGTTCTTC. Encoded protein: CASSFFSGTTMGEQFF.

This clonotype was observed a handful of times. The CDR3 reads CSVEGLAGRSAQFYNEQFF. In DNA form, the CDR3 reads TGCAGCGTTGAAGGACTAGCGGGAAGATCGGCACAGTTTTACAATGAGCAGTTCTTC. The rearrangement links TRBV29-1 to TRBJ2-1; 11 bases fit TRBD2. J lost 4 bases, V lost 1 base, and 15 bases had no gene match. Germline values: CDR1 SQVTM, CDR2 ANQGSEA. There are 19 residues in the CDR3.

V gene TRBV29-1 combines with J gene TRBJ2-3; TRBD2 agrees at 7 bases. This CDR3 contains 15 residues. Trimming removed 3 bases from V and 2 bases from J; junction bases left unmatched: 8. Germline CDR1 is SQVTM and CDR2 is ANQGSEA. The DNA of the CDR3 is TGCAGCGTTGATGGGTTGGGAGGGGTCACAGATACGCAGTATTTT. Its protein is CSVDGLGGVTDTQYF.

This clonotype was detected a few times. V is TRBV7-9 and J is TRBJ1-2; 9 positions match TRBD1. The germline V gene encodes CDR1 SEHNR and CDR2 FQNEAQ (reference sequence). With 5 bases clipped from V and 6 bases from J, the junction kept 13 bases outside the gene matches. The CDR3 extends over 16 amino acids. In nucleotides, the CDR3 is TGTGCCAGCAGCCGGGGGCGCGGACAGGGGAATAATGGCTACACCTTC. It encodes CASSRGRGQGNNGYTF. Full variable domain (outside the CDR3, taken from reference TRBV7-9 and TRBJ1-2): DTGVSQNPRHKITKRGQNVTFRCDPISEHNRLYWYRQTLGQGPEFLTYFQNEAQLEKSRLLSDRFSAERPKGSFSTLEIQRTEQGDSAMYLCASSRGRGQGNNGYTFGSGTRLTVV.